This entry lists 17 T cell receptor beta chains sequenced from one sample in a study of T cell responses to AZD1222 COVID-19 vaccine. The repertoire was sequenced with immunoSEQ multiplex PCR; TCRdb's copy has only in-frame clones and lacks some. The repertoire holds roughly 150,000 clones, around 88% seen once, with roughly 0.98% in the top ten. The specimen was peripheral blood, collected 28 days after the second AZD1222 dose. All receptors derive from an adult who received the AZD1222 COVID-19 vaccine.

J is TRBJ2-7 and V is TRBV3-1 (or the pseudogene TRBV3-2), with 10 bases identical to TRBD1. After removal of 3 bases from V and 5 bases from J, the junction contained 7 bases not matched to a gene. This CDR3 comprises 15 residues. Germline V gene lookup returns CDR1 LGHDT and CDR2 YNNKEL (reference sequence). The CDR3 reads CASSHTGTGVNEQYF. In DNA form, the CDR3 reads TGTGCCAGCAGCCATACCGGGACAGGGGTTAACGAGCAGTACTTC.

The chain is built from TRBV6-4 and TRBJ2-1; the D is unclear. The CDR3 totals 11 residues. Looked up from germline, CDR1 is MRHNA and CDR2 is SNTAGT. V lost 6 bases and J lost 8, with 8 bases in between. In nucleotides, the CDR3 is TGTGCCAGCAGACTTGGAGATGAGCAGTTCTTC. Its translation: CASRLGDEQFF.

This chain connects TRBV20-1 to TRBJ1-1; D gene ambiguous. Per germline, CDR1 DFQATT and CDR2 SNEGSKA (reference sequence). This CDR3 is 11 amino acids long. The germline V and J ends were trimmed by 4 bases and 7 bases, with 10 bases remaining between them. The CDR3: CSAIKDGEAFF. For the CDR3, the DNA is TGCAGTGCTATCAAGGACGGTGAAGCTTTCTTT.

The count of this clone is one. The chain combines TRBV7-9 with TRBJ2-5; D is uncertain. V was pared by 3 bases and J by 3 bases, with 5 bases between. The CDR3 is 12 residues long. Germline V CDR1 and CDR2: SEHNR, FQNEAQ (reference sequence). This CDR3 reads CASSFIEETQYF. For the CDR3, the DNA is TGTGCCAGCAGCTTTATAGAAGAGACCCAGTACTTC.

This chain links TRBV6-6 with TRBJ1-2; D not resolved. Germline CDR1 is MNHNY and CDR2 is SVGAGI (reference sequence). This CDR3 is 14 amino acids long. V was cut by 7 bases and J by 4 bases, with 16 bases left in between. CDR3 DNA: TGTGCCAGCAAGCGGGGTGAGGGTGTCTATGGCTACACCTTC. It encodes CASKRGEGVYGYTF.

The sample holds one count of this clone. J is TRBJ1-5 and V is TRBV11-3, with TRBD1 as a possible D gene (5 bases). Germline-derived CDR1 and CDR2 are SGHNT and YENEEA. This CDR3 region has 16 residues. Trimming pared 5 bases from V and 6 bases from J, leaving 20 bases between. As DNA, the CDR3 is TGTGCCAGCAGCCCCGCACGCTATCCCGGGGGTCAGCCCCAGCATTTT. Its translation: CASSPARYPGGQPQHF.

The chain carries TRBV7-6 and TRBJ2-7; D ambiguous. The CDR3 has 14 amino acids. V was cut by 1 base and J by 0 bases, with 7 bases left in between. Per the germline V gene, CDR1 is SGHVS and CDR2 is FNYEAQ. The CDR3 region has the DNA TGTGCCAGCAGCTTAGGGTCCGGCTCCTACGAGCAGTACTTC. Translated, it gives CASSLGSGSYEQYF.

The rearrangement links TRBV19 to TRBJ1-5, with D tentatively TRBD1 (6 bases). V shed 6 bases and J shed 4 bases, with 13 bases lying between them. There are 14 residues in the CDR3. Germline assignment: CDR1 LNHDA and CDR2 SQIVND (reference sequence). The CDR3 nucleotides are TGTGCCAGTAGGGGCAGGGGTCAGAATCAGCCCCAGCATTTT. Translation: CASRGRGQNQPQHF.

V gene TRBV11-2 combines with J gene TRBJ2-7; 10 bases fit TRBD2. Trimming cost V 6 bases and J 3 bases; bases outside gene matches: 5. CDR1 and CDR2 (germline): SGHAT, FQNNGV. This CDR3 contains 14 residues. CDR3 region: CASRTLAGVYEQYF. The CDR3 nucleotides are TGTGCCAGCAGAACTCTAGCGGGGGTCTACGAGCAGTACTTC.

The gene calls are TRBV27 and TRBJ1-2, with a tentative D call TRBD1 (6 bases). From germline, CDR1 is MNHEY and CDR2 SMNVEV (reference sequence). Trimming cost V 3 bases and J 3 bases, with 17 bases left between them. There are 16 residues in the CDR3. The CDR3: CASSFMGRKGDYGYTF. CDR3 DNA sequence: TGTGCCAGCAGTTTCATGGGGCGGAAGGGGGACTATGGCTACACCTTC.

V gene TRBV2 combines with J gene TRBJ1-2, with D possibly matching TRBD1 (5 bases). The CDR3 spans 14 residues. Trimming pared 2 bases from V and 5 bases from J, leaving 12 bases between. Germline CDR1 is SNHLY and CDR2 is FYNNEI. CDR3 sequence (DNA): TGTGCCAGCAGTGAAAATCTGGGACTATATGGCTACACCTTC. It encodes CASSENLGLYGYTF.

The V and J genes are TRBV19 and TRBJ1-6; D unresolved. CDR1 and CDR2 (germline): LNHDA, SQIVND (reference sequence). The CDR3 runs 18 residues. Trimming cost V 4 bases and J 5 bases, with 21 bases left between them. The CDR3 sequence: CASSTLSAFAYDNSPLHF. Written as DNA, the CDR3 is TGTGCCAGTAGTACACTATCGGCTTTTGCTTATGATAATTCACCCCTCCACTTT.

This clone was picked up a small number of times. The CDR3 DNA reads TGCAGCTTCAATGGCTACACCTTC. It codes for CSFNGYTF. The chain uses TRBV29-1 and TRBJ1-2, with unresolved D. CDR1 is SQVTM and CDR2 is ANQGSEA in the germline V gene. The CDR3 covers 8 residues. V shed 8 bases and J shed 6 bases, with 4 bases lying between them.

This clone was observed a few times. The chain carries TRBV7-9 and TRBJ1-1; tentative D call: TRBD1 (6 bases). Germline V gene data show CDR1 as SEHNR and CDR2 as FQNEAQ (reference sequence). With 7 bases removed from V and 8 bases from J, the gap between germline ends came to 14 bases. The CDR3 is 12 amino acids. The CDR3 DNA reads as TGTGCCAGCACGTCGACAGGTTGGGAAGCTTTCTTT. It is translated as CASTSTGWEAFF.

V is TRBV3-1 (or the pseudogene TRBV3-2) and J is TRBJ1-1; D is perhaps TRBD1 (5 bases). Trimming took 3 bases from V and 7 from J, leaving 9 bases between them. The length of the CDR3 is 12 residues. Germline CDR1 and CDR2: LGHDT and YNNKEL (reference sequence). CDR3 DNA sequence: TGTGCCAGCAGCCAGTTCAGGGATGAAGCTTTCTTT. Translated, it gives CASSQFRDEAFF.

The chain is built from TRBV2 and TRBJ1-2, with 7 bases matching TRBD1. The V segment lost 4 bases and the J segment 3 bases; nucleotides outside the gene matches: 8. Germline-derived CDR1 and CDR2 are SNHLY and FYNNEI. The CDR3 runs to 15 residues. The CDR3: CASSALRGLDYGYTF. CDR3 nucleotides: TGTGCCAGCAGTGCTTTAAGGGGGCTAGACTATGGCTACACCTTC.

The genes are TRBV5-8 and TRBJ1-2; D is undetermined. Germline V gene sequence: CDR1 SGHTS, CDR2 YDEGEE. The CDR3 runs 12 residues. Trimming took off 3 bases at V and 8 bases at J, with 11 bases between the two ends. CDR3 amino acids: CASSSGLRGYTF. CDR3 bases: TGTGCCAGCAGCTCCGGACTTCGGGGCTACACCTTC.